The 4 T cell receptor beta chains below come from one sample, sequenced in a study of CD8 T cells in Susac syndrome (dated by TCRdb to the late 2010s). Library method: the immunoSEQ multiplex PCR assay. RNA was extracted with the RNeasy kit and about 0.5 to 1 ug was reverse transcribed using random hexamers. TCRdb's own reprocessing of the public reads used fastp at Q25 and MiXCR and kept productive beta chains. Every CDR3 protein is listed once, alongside the most common genes and DNA of its rows. Here the sample has under 200,000 distinct CDR3 sequences; 94% occur a single time. The top ten hold approximately 0.11% of the sample. The sequencing input was CD4+ T cells from PBMCs. All receptors come from a human donor with Susac syndrome.

The V gene is TRBV3-1, the J gene TRBJ2-1; D call uncertain. There are 15 residues in the CDR3. The germline V and J ends were trimmed by 1 base and 8 bases, with 15 bases remaining between them. Germline-derived CDR1 and CDR2 are LGHDT and YNNKEL (reference sequence). This CDR3 is CASSQGSDRLDEQFF. The CDR3 DNA is TGTGCCAGCAGCCAAGGGTCTGATCGACTGGATGAGCAGTTCTTC.

This chain links TRBV24-1 with TRBJ2-3; D might be TRBD2 (6 bases). The CDR3 is made up of 16 amino acids. Germline V gives CDR1 KGHDR, CDR2 SFDVKD. V lost 5 bases to trimming and J lost 0 bases, with 14 bases between them. CDR3 sequence: CATSGPPGTSTDTQYF. For the CDR3, the DNA is TGTGCCACCAGTGGTCCCCCCGGGACTAGCACAGATACGCAGTATTTT.

This clonotype occurred once. The J gene is TRBJ1-1, the V gene TRBV5-1; D remains ambiguous. The germline V gene encodes CDR1 SGHRS and CDR2 YFSETQ. The CDR3 loop spans 14 amino acids. The V and J ends lost 3 bases and 1 base respectively, with 10 bases between them. The CDR3: CASSYTAGNTEAFF. In DNA form, the CDR3 reads TGCGCCAGCAGCTACACTGCGGGGAACACTGAAGCTTTCTTT.

The chain employs TRBV7-3 and TRBJ1-6; no firm D call. This CDR3 has 14 residues. The V end lost 1 base, the J end lost 0 bases, and 1 base lay between the germline ends. Germline V lookup: CDR1 SGHTA, CDR2 FQGTGA. CDR3: CASSLSSYNSPLHF. CDR3 in DNA: TGTGCCAGCAGCTTAAGCTCCTATAATTCACCCCTCCACTTT.